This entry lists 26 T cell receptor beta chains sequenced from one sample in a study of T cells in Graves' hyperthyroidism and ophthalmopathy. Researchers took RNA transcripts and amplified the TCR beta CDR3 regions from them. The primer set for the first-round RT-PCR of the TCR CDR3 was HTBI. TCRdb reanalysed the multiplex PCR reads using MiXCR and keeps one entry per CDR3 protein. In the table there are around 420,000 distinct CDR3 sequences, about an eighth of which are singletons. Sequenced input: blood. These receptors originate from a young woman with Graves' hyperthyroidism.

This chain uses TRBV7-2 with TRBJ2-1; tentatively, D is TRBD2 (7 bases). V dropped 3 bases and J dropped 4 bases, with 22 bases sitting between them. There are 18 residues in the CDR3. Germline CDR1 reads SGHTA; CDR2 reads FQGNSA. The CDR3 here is CASSLTGREGGGYNEQFF. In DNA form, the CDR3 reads TGTGCCAGCAGCTTGACAGGCAGGGAGGGAGGGGGTTACAATGAGCAGTTCTTC.

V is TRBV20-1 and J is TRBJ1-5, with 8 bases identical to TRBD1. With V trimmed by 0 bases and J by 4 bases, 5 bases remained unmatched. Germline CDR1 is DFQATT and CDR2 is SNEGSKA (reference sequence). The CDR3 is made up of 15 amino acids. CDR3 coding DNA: TGCAGTGCTAGAGATAATAGGGACAGGAATCAGCCCCAGCATTTT. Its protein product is CSARDNRDRNQPQHF.

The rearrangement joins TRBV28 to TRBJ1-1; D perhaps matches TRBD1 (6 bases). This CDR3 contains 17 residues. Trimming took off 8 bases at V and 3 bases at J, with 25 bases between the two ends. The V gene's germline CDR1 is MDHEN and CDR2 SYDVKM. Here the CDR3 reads CASRTNYRVPLDTEAFF. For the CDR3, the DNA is TGTGCCAGCCGAACAAATTACAGGGTACCCTTGGACACTGAAGCTTTCTTT.

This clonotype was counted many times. The CDR3 DNA is TGTGCCAGCAGCTCCGGTGGTGTGAACACCGGGGAGCTGTTTTTT. It codes for CASSSGGVNTGELFF. The chain uses TRBV7-2 and TRBJ2-2; no clear D gene. Trimming cost V 4 bases and J 1 base, with 10 bases left between them. This CDR3 has 15 residues. From germline, CDR1 is SGHTA and CDR2 FQGNSA.

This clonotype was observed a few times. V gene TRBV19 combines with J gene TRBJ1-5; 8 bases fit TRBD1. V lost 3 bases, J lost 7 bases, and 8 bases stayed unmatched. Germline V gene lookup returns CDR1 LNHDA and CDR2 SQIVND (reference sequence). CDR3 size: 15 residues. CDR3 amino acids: CASSIHRGEGQPQHF. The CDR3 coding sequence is TGTGCCAGTAGTATCCACAGGGGGGAAGGACAGCCCCAGCATTTT.

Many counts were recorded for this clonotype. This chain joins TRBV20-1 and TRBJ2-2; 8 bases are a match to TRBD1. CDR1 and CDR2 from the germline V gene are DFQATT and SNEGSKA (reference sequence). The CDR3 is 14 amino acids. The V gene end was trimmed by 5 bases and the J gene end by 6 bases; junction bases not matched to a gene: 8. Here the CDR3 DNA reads TGCAGTGCTGGACAGGGCGGGGACGCCGGGGAGCTGTTTTTT. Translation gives CSAGQGGDAGELFF.

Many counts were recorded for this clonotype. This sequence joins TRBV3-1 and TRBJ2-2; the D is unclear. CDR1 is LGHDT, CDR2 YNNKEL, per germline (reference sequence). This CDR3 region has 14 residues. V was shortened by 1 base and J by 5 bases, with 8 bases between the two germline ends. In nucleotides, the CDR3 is TGTGCCAGCAGCCAAGTCCGAGCTACCGGGGAGCTGTTTTTT. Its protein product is CASSQVRATGELFF.

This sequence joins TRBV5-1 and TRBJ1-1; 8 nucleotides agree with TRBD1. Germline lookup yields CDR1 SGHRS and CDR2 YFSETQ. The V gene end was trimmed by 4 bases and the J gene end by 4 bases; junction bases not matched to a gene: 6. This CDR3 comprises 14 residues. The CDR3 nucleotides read TGCGCCAGCAGCCCGGAACAGGGGGGCACTGAAGCTTTCTTT. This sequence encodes CASSPEQGGTEAFF.

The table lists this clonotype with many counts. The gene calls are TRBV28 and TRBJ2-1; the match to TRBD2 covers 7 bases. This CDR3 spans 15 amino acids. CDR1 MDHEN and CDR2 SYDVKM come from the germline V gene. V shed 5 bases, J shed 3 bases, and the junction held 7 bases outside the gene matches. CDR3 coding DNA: TGTGCCAGCAGTCCTGAGGCTAGCGGCTACAATGAGCAGTTCTTC. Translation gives CASSPEASGYNEQFF.

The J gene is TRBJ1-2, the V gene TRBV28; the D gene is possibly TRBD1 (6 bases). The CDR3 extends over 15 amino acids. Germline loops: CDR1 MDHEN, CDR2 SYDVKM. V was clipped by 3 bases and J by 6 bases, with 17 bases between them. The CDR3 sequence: CASSFPPVGAHGYTF. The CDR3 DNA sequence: TGTGCCAGCAGTTTTCCCCCCGTGGGGGCCCATGGCTACACCTTC.

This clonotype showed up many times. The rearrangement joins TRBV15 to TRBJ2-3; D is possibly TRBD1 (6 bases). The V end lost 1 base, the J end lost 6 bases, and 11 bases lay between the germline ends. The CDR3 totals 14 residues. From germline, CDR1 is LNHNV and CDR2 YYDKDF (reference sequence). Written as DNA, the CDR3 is TGTGCCACCAGCAGAGTTGGCGACAGGGATACGCAGTATTTT. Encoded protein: CATSRVGDRDTQYF.

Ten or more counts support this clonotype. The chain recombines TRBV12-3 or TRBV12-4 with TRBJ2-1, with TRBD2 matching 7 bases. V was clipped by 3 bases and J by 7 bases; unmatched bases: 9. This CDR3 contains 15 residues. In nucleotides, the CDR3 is TGTGCCAGCAGTTTGCCCGGACTAGTGGGGAATGAGCAGTTCTTC. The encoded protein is CASSLPGLVGNEQFF.

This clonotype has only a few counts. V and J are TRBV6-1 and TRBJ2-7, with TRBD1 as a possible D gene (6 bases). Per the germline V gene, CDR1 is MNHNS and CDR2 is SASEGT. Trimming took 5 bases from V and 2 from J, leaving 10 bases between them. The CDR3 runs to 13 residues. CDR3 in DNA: TGTGCCAGCAGTAGGGGACATACCTACGAGCAGTACTTC. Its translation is CASSRGHTYEQYF.

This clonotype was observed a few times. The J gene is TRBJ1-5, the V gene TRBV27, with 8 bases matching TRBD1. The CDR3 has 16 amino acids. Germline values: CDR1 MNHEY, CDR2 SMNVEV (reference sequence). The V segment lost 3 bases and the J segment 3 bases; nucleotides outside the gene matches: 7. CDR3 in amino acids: CASSFSQGVSNQPQHF. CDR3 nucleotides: TGTGCCAGCAGTTTTTCACAGGGGGTATCCAATCAGCCCCAGCATTTT.

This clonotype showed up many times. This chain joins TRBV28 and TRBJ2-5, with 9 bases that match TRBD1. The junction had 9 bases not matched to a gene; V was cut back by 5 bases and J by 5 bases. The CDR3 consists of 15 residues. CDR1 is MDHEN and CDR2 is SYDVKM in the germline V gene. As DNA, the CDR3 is TGTGCCAGCAGTCCCGTTACAGGGGGCTACGAGACCCAGTACTTC. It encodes CASSPVTGGYETQYF.

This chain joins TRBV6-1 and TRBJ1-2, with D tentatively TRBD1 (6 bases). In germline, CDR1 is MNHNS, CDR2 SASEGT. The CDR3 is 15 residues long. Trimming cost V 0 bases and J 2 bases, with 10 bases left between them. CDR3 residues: CASSEAWGQNYGYTF. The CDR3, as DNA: TGTGCCAGCAGTGAAGCATGGGGGCAGAACTATGGCTACACCTTC.

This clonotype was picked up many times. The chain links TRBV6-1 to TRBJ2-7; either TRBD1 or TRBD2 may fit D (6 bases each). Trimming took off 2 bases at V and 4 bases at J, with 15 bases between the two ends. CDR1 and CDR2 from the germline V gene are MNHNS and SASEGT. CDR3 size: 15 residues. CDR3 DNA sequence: TGTGCCAGCAGTGAAACAGGGACTTCTCCGTACGAGCAGTACTTC. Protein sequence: CASSETGTSPYEQYF.

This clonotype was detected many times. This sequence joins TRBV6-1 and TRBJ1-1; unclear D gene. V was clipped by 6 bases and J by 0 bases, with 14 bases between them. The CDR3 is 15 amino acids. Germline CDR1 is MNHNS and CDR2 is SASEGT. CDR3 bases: TGTGCCAGCAGGCATAATACAGCCATGAACACTGAAGCTTTCTTT. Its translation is CASRHNTAMNTEAFF.

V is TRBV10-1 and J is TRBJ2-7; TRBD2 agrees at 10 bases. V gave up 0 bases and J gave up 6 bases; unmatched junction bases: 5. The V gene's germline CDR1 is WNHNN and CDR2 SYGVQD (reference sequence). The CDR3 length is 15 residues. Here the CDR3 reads CASSESVAGGGEQYF. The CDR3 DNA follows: TGCGCCAGCAGTGAGTCGGTAGCGGGAGGCGGCGAGCAGTACTTC.

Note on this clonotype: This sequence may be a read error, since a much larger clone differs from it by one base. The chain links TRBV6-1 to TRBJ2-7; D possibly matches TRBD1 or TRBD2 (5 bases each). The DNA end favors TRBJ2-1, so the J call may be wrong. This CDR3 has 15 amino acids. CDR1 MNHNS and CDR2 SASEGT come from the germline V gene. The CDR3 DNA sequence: TGTGCCAGCAGTGAAGAAGGGACCAGCTCCTACGAGCAGTTCTTC. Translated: CASSEEGTSSYEQFF.

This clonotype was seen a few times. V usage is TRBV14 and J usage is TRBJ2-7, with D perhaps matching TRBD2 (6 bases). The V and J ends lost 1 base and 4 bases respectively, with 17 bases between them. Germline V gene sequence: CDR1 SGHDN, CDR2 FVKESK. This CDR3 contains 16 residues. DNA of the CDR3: TGTGCCAGCAGCCAAGTCCCACGGGAGCTCGATTACGAGCAGTACTTC. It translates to CASSQVPRELDYEQYF.

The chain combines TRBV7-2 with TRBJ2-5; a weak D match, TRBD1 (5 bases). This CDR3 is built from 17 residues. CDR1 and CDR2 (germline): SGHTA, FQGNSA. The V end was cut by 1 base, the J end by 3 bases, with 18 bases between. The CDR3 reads CASSLEGRQNLKETQYF. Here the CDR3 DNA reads TGTGCCAGCAGCTTAGAGGGAAGACAGAACCTAAAAGAGACCCAGTACTTC.

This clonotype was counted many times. This CDR3 is CASSYSWGGELFF. In nucleotides, the CDR3 is TGTGCCAGCAGTTACTCGTGGGGCGGGGAGCTGTTTTTT. The chain links TRBV6-6 to TRBJ2-2; no reliable D call. V was pared by 0 bases and J by 7 bases, with 6 bases between. In germline, CDR1 is MNHNY, CDR2 SVGAGI (reference sequence). CDR3 length: 13 amino acids.

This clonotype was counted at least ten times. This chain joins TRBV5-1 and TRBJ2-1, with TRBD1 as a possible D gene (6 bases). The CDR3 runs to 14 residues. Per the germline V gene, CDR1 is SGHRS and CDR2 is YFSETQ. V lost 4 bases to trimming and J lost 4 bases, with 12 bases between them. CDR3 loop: CASSEQGWYNEQFF. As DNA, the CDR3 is TGCGCCAGCAGCGAACAGGGATGGTACAATGAGCAGTTCTTC.

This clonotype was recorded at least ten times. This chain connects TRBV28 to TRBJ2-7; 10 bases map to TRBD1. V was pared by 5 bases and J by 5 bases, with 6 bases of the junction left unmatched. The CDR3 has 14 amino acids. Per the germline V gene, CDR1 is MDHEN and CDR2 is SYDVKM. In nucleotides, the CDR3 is TGTGCCAGCAGTCAGACAGGGGGCATGCACGAGCAGTACTTC. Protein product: CASSQTGGMHEQYF.

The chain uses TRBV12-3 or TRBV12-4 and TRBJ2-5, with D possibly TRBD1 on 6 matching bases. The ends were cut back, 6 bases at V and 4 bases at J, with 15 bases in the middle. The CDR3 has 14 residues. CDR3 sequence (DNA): TGTGCCAGCAGACAAAGTGGGGGCCTAGAGACCCAGTACTTC. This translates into CASRQSGGLETQYF.